This T cell receptor (beta chain) was observed in a study of regulatory T cells. Whole-study results and caveats: In CD3G-deficient patients, conventional CD4+ T cells were enriched for hydrophobic CDR3 residues at positions 6 and 7. In patients, unique TRB V-J pairs were restricted and V/J usage skewed, especially in Tregs.

The PCR used 52 TRBV and 13 TRBJ primers. Libraries were prepared by immunoSEQ multiplex PCR; TCRdb keeps only in-frame clonotypes and omits some of them. The data contain tens of thousands of clones, 93% of them singletons. Details on this clone: Its antigen is still unknown. The same CDR3 can be traced to other DNA sequences in this sample.

The source of this sequence is a child aged 2 to 15 with CD3G deficiency. Sequencing was carried out using conventional CD4+ T cells sorted from blood.

CDR3 nucleotides: TGCGCCAGCAGCCTAGGGACTAGCGGGACAGATACGCAGTATTTT. It yields the protein CASSLGTSGTDTQYF. The V gene is TRBV5-1, the J gene TRBJ2-3, with TRBD2 matching over 12 bases. Germline V CDR1 and CDR2: SGHRS, YFSETQ. The CDR3 consists of 15 residues. The V and J ends lost 4 bases and 3 bases, in that order; junction bases with no gene match: 3. The whole variable domain, filled in from reference TRBV5-1 and TRBJ2-3, reads KAGVTQTPRYLIKTRGQQVTLSCSPISGHRSVSWYQQTPGQGLQFLFEYFSETQRNKGNFPGRFSGRQFSNSRSEMNVSTLELGDSALYLCASSLGTSGTDTQYFGPGTRLTVL.